A single sample gave rise to the 14 T cell receptor beta chains below, sequenced in a study of tumor and adjacent non-tumor tissue in lung cancer. No cell sorting was done before RNA was extracted from the tissue. The library came from three nested PCR rounds adapted from ARM-PCR protocols. TCRdb ran MiXCR on the multiplex PCR reads and lists one entry per CDR3 protein. The repertoire holds 120,000 or so distinct CDR3 sequences, with 66% as singletons. What was sequenced was lung tumor tissue. All receptors derive from a man aged 30 to 39 with non-small cell lung cancer.

The V gene is TRBV20-1, the J gene TRBJ1-4; D is unclear. The CDR3 sequence is 14 residues long. In germline, CDR1 is DFQATT, CDR2 SNEGSKA (reference sequence). For the CDR3, the DNA is TGCGGCGCTGGATCCAGCCGGGAAGGAGAAAAACTGTTTTTT. As protein: CGAGSSREGEKLFF.

In the case of this clonotype: Being one base from a much bigger clone, this may be a read error. V gene TRBV12-3 or TRBV12-4 combines with J gene TRBJ2-3; D remains unclear. The CDR3 is 13 residues long. The CDR3 loop reads CTSSPSNTPTQYF. In nucleotides, the CDR3 is TGTACCAGCAGTCCCAGTAATACCCCAACGCAGTATTTT.

To note about this clonotype: A clone one base away is much larger, so this may be a read error. The chain joins TRBV6-1 to TRBJ2-7, with 9 nucleotides matching TRBD1. The CDR3 is 14 amino acids. Germline CDR1 reads MNHNS; CDR2 reads SASEGT. V trimming: 6 bases; J trimming: 5 bases; junction bases outside the gene matches: 8. The chain's CDR3 is CASRKSGQGHEQYF. In DNA, the CDR3 is TGTGCCAGCAGGAAGTCGGGACAGGGCCACGAGCAGTACTTC.

This clonotype was picked up many times. This rearrangement joins TRBV5-6 to TRBJ1-2; 7 bases fit TRBD1. Germline CDR1 is SGHDT and CDR2 is YYEEEE. V lost 6 bases to trimming and J lost 0 bases; unmatched junction nucleotides: 5. The CDR3 loop spans 14 amino acids. The CDR3 nucleotides are TGTGCCAGCACCCGGGACAGATCTAACTATGGCTACACCTTC. The encoded protein is CASTRDRSNYGYTF.

The chain uses TRBV5-6 and TRBJ1-5, with 7 bases lining up with TRBD1. Germline V gene lookup returns CDR1 SGHDT and CDR2 YYEEEE. Trimming took 0 bases from V and 4 from J; bases not matched to a gene: 4. The CDR3 is 15 amino acids. CDR3 protein: CASSLAQGGNQPQHF. As DNA, the CDR3 is TGTGCCAGCAGCTTGGCCCAGGGGGGGAATCAGCCCCAGCATTTT.

Remarks on this clonotype: A single base separates this from a much larger clone, so it may be a read error. The chain links TRBV20-1 to TRBJ2-3, with 7 bases aligning to TRBD1. J gave up 4 bases and V 6 bases, and 10 bases lay outside the gene matches. Germline lookup yields CDR1 DFQATT and CDR2 SNEGSKA (reference sequence). The CDR3 has 14 residues. The DNA of the CDR3 is TGCAGTGCCCAGACAGGGATTAGCGCAGATACGCAGTATTTT. This sequence encodes CSAQTGISADTQYF.

Comments on this clonotype: A much larger clone is a single base away; this may be a read error. The rearrangement uses TRBV13 and TRBJ1-5; TRBD1 matches at 7 bases. Germline CDR1 is PRHDT and CDR2 is FYEKMQ (reference sequence). CDR3 length: 13 amino acids. This CDR3 reads CASGLGQAGPQHF. The CDR3, as DNA: TGTGCCAGCGGCTTAGGACAGGCGGGACCCCAGCATTTT.

This clonotype was counted at least ten times. The chain combines TRBV6-2 or TRBV6-3 with TRBJ1-2; perhaps TRBD1 as D (6 bases). The CDR3 contains 19 residues. Trimming left V 8 bases short and J 4 bases short, with 32 bases between. Germline V gene sequence: CDR1 MNHEY, CDR2 SVGEGT. CDR3 amino acids: CASLPPPGQSRSIRYGYTF. The CDR3, as DNA: TGTGCCAGCCTTCCGCCACCGGGACAATCGAGATCCATTCGCTATGGCTACACCTTC.

The V gene is TRBV11-1, the J gene TRBJ2-3; unclear D gene. CDR1 and CDR2 from the germline V gene are SGHAT and FQDESV (reference sequence). The CDR3 is made up of 14 amino acids. The V end was cut by 5 bases, the J end by 4 bases, with 13 bases between. The CDR3 sequence: CASSPRTRADTQYF. In nucleotides, the CDR3 is TGTGCCAGCAGCCCCAGGACGAGAGCAGATACGCAGTATTTT.

As regards this clonotype: Compared with germline, one end of the junction differs, possibly owing to a read error. The chain combines TRBV12-3 or TRBV12-4 with TRBJ2-2; 8 bases line up with TRBD2. CDR3 length: 16 amino acids. The CDR3 protein is CPSSPTGTSGTGELFF. In DNA, the CDR3 is TGTCCCAGCAGTCCTACAGGGACTAGTGGGACCGGGGAGCTGTTTTTT.

This chain connects TRBV11-3 to TRBJ1-3, with D possibly TRBD1 on 6 matching bases. In germline, CDR1 is SGHNT, CDR2 YENEEA. Trimming stripped 3 bases from V and 8 bases from J, with 17 bases between. This CDR3 comprises 15 residues. CDR3 region: CASSFLTGPGDTIYF. In DNA form, the CDR3 reads TGTGCCAGCAGCTTCCTAACAGGGCCGGGAGACACCATATATTTT.

The rearrangement links TRBV20-1 to TRBJ1-1; D is possibly TRBD1 (5 bases). V lost 6 bases and J lost 6, with 11 bases in between. Germline V gene lookup returns CDR1 DFQATT and CDR2 SNEGSKA (reference sequence). The CDR3 is 11 amino acids. The CDR3 here is CSARAGPEAFF. As DNA, the CDR3 is TGCAGTGCCAGGGCAGGGCCTGAAGCTTTCTTT.

A note on this clonotype: This clone may be a read error of a much larger clone one base away. The chain uses TRBV4-3 and TRBJ2-1, with 8 bases identical to TRBD2. The CDR3 runs 15 residues. Per germline, CDR1 LGHNA and CDR2 YSLEER. Here the CDR3 reads CARSQGIAGFNEQFF. CDR3 sequence (DNA): TGCGCCAGAAGCCAAGGAATAGCGGGGTTCAATGAGCAGTTCTTC.

The gene calls are TRBV6-5 and TRBJ2-5; TRBD2 matches at 11 bases. This CDR3 is 15 amino acids long. Germline trimming cut 1 base from V and 4 bases from J; bases unmatched to any gene: 2. CDR1 and CDR2 from the germline V gene are MNHEY and SVGAGI. The CDR3 coding sequence is TGTGCCAGCAGTTACTTAGCGGGAGGGCCAGAGACCCAGTACTTC. The encoded protein is CASSYLAGGPETQYF.